This record covers a single T cell receptor (beta chain). This clone was counted only a few times. Its antigen target is currently unknown. Base qualities are not at hand, and no much larger clone is one base apart. From cysteine to phenylalanine, the CDR3 is 15 amino acids long. The only DNA kept is the CDR3, 45 bases in frame from the first base. V has 5 bases trimmed and J has 2 bases trimmed; junction bases matching no gene number 8. CDR1 is given as MDHEN and CDR2 as SYDVKM, both from the germline V gene. The sample originates from a study of CD8 T cells in seronegative destructive rheumatoid arthritis (dated by TCRdb to the early 2020s). Looking at the study overall: Most of the eight CND-RA patients were receiving biological drugs at sampling. Researchers compared peripheral CD8+ TCRbeta repertoires from patients with CCP-negative destructive rheumatoid arthritis (CND-RA) against repertoires from newly diagnosed seropositive RA, seronegative RA and healthy controls. The seropositive RA, seronegative RA and healthy control comparison cohorts were taken from a previously published TCRbeta dataset and were not newly sequenced. Overall study outcomes, separate from this receptor: The study acknowledged the small size of the CND-RA cohort as a limitation. Because no diagnostic samples were available, the TCR repertoire differences may partly reflect poor disease control over the years rather than being present at onset. A distinct set of enriched public clonotypes appeared to be carried by CND-RA patients, and this finding was interpreted by the authors as support for a separate disease subset. CND-RA repertoires showed more CMV-reactive and fewer influenza A-reactive CD8+ TCRbeta sequences than controls and other RA subtypes. After adjustment for age, less diverse and more clonal CD8+ TCRbeta repertoires appeared to be present in CND-RA patients than in other RA subtypes. Across the roughly 120,000 clonotypes tested, no public clonotype enrichment survived Benjamini-Hochberg correction.

TCRbeta sequencing used genomic DNA from CD8+ cells, following the manufacturer's instructions. A genomics technology centre in Finland ran the TCRbeta sequencing, which was done with the immunoSEQ assay. The paper's data handling went like this. Clonotype tables from the immunoSEQ preprocessing pipeline were converted to VDJtools format, and non-productive clonotypes were removed. Any sample with fewer than 10,000 reads was excluded, the remaining samples were subsampled to 10,000 reads, and most of the eight CND-RA samples made it through. Shannon-Wiener, Simpson and clonality indices were calculated with the VDJtools CalcDiversityStats function on data subsampled to 10,000 reads. To infer antigen specificity, non-singleton TCRbeta clonotypes were hard-matched against VDJdb, with no mismatches permitted. CDR3 sequences differing by one amino acid (Hamming distance 1) were grouped into clusters with potentially shared antigen targets. After each group was resampled to six samples, one-sided Fisher's exact tests checked public clonotypes for group enrichment, with the whole procedure repeated ten times. The source is immuneACCESS, and TCRdb retained only in-frame sequences with V and J called. Part of the clones is not carried over; for the studies checked, unresolved V genes explain less than half of this, and the remainder is unexplained. V and J calls and clone size come straight from that table; D and trimming were deduced from the DNA. The sample has 10,000 to 15,000 clones on record, under 85% of them singletons. The ten largest clones take up about a quarter of the sample.

A negative result on the clinical CCP2 antibody test was shown by CND-RA patients, and progression of joint destruction was observed despite active therapy. Every CND-RA patient showed typical joint destruction in the wrists and ankles and had failed conventional anti-rheumatic therapy. CND-RA patients were sampled after long disease histories, spanning decades in several cases, rather than at diagnosis. Each patient provided roughly 49 millilitres of EDTA-anticoagulated peripheral blood. Density gradient separation with Ficoll-Paque PLUS was used to isolate peripheral blood mononuclear cells. Using AutoMACS magnetic bead positive selection, CD8+ cells were isolated from either fresh or cryopreserved PBMCs, and flow cytometry was used to check purity. Genomic DNA was extracted using Nucleospin Tissue or Tissue XS kits and then quantified on a Qubit 2.0 fluorometer.

The receptor comes from a woman aged 25 to 55 with seronegative destructive rheumatoid arthritis. The V and J segments used are TRBV28 and TRBJ1-1; TRBD1 fits 7 bases in the junction. Sequencing was performed on CD8+ T cells from blood. The nucleotide sequence is given as TGTGCCAGCAGTCCCCTCGACAGGGAAAACACTGAAGCTTTCTTT. This is translated as CASSPLDRENTEAFF.